This TCR beta chain was found in a study of T cells in tuberculosis. Study background: IGRA-negative adolescents, IGRA-positive adolescents with latent tuberculosis and adults with active tuberculosis formed this South African cohort. Study results and caveats: A GMM-specific repertoire classifier reached 80% to 90% accuracy, AUROC 0.85 to 0.95.

Repertoires were generated with immunoSEQ multiplex PCR, while TCRdb's copy carries only in-frame clones and drops some. This sample yields roughly 34,000 clones, of which 92% are seen a single time; approximately 8.1% belongs to the top ten. The CDR3 is made up of 15 amino acids. The ends were cut back, 0 bases at V and 0 bases at J, with 6 bases in the middle. Germline lookup yields CDR1 SGHAT and CDR2 FQNNGV. Note on this clone: Its antigen is currently unknown.

The J gene is TRBJ2-1, the V gene TRBV11-2; the D is unclear. Sequencing was performed on PBMCs. The TCR originated in a donor aged 5 to 30 with latent tuberculosis or without tuberculosis infection. Some clones in this sample may be carry-over from other donors' samples. The CDR3 sequence is CASSLEPSSYNEQFF. DNA of the CDR3: TGTGCCAGCAGCTTAGAACCTAGCTCCTACAATGAGCAGTTCTTC.